These 15 T cell receptor beta chains came from one sample sequenced in a study of cytomegalovirus exposure and HLA in healthy donors. Libraries were prepared by immunoSEQ multiplex PCR; TCRdb keeps only in-frame clonotypes and omits some of them. The sample shows around 400,000 clones, 86% of them seen only once. Sequenced sample: PBMCs. The receptors shown here come from a woman aged 18-29 years in good health and CMV-seronegative.

The chain couples TRBV2 to TRBJ1-5, with 7 bases that match TRBD1. The germline CDR1 and CDR2 sequences are SNHLY and FYNNEI. After removal of 3 bases from V and 3 bases from J, the junction contained 5 bases not matched to a gene. The CDR3 is 15 amino acids. CDR3 residues: CASSDPRGDNQPQHF. The DNA for the CDR3 is TGTGCCAGCAGTGATCCCAGGGGGGACAATCAGCCCCAGCATTTT.

This chain connects TRBV10-3 to TRBJ1-6, with TRBD1 identical over 7 bases. The CDR3 is made up of 13 amino acids. V gave up 5 bases and J gave up 8 bases; unmatched junction bases: 3. Germline lookup yields CDR1 ENHRY and CDR2 SYGVKD. The CDR3 is CAISRQGDSPLHF. The CDR3 DNA reads as TGTGCCATCAGTCGACAGGGAGATTCACCCCTCCACTTT.

V usage is TRBV27 and J usage is TRBJ1-1; D remains ambiguous. The CDR3 sequence is 14 residues long. Germline loops: CDR1 MNHEY, CDR2 SMNVEV (reference sequence). The ends were cut back, 6 bases at V and 7 bases at J, with 18 bases in the middle. CDR3 coding DNA: TGTGCCAGCAGGGCCTATCCATCATCAGGTGAAGCTTTCTTT. Translating gives CASRAYPSSGEAFF.

V is TRBV7-3 and J is TRBJ2-3; D gene ambiguous. V was pared by 5 bases and J by 5 bases, with 11 bases between. CDR1 is SGHTA and CDR2 is FQGTGA in the germline V gene. The CDR3 covers 13 residues. The CDR3 sequence is CASSRELGDTQYF. The CDR3 bases are TGTGCCAGCAGCCGAGAACTTGGAGATACGCAGTATTTT.

This chain uses TRBV6-5 with TRBJ1-5; 7 bases match TRBD1. This CDR3 comprises 14 residues. Germline lookup yields CDR1 MNHEY and CDR2 SVGAGI. Trimming cost V 5 bases and J 11 bases; bases outside gene matches: 12. This chain's CDR3 is CASSQETGSMAQHF. The CDR3 DNA reads TGTGCCAGCAGTCAGGAGACAGGGTCAATGGCCCAGCATTTT.

The chain carries TRBV28 and TRBJ2-7; 7 bases agree with TRBD1. Germline V gene sequence: CDR1 MDHEN, CDR2 SYDVKM. Losses at the gene ends were 3 bases for V and 2 bases for J; bases not matched to a gene: 7. The CDR3 spans 15 residues. The CDR3 bases are TGTGCCAGCAGTTTGACAGGGAGCGCGACCTACGAGCAGTACTTC. Translation gives CASSLTGSATYEQYF.

The V call is TRBV18, the J call TRBJ1-1, with a tentative D call TRBD1 (5 bases). This CDR3 spans 14 amino acids. V dropped 4 bases and J dropped 3 bases, with 12 bases sitting between them. Germline CDR1 and CDR2: KGHSH and LQKENI. The CDR3 sequence is CASSLGGFDTEAFF. The CDR3 DNA reads TGTGCCAGCTCACTCGGGGGTTTTGACACTGAAGCTTTCTTT. Full variable domain (outside the CDR3, taken from reference TRBV18 and TRBJ1-1): NAGVMQNPRHLVRRRGQEARLRCSPMKGHSHVYWYRQLPEEGLKFMVYLQKENIIDESGMPKERFSAEFPKEGPSILRIQQVVRGDSAAYFCASSLGGFDTEAFFGQGTRLTVV.

The chain employs TRBV6-5 and TRBJ2-1; D is ambiguous. The CDR3 is made up of 16 amino acids. Germline V gives CDR1 MNHEY, CDR2 SVGAGI. Trimming removed 0 bases at V and 3 bases at J, with 12 bases between. The CDR3 region has the DNA TGTGCCAGCAGTTACTCTGGCGGCAGAAACTACAATGAGCAGTTCTTC. Translated, it gives CASSYSGGRNYNEQFF.

J is TRBJ2-3 and V is TRBV2; D is perhaps TRBD1 (5 bases). The germline gives CDR1 SNHLY, CDR2 FYNNEI. V shed 6 bases and J shed 1 base, with 14 bases lying between them. This CDR3 is 15 amino acids long. CDR3 amino acids: CASRGPSGGTDTQYF. The CDR3 DNA reads as TGTGCCAGCAGGGGGCCCAGTGGAGGCACAGATACGCAGTATTTT.

The J gene is TRBJ2-1, the V gene TRBV7-2; 13 bases match TRBD2. The junction had 2 bases not matched to a gene; V was cut back by 5 bases and J by 7 bases. CDR3 length: 14 residues. CDR1 is SGHTA, CDR2 FQGNSA, per germline. The CDR3 protein is CASSRLAGGNEQFF. CDR3 bases: TGTGCCAGCAGCCGACTAGCGGGGGGTAATGAGCAGTTCTTC. The full variable domain, rest sourced from reference TRBV7-2 and TRBJ2-1, is GAGVSQSPSNKVTEKGKDVELRCDPISGHTALYWYRQSLGQGLEFLIYFQGNSAPDKSGLPSDRFSAERTGGSVSTLTIQRTQQEDSAVYLCASSRLAGGNEQFFGPGTRLTVL.

The genes are TRBV6-5 and TRBJ2-7, with 11 bases identical to TRBD1. V shed 2 bases, J shed 4 bases, and the junction held 4 bases outside the gene matches. The CDR3 covers 15 residues. Germline assignment: CDR1 MNHEY and CDR2 SVGAGI. The CDR3 sequence: CASSYGTGGIYEQYF. DNA for the CDR3: TGTGCCAGCAGTTACGGGACAGGGGGAATTTACGAGCAGTACTTC.

The CDR3 bases are TGTGCCTGGAGTGTACGTTGGGACAGGGAGCACTATGGCTACACCTTC. Translation gives CAWSVRWDREHYGYTF. The chain uses TRBV30 and TRBJ1-2, with 9 bases identical to TRBD1. After removal of 0 bases from V and 3 bases from J, the junction contained 8 bases not matched to a gene. This CDR3 comprises 16 residues. Looked up from germline, CDR1 is GTSNPN and CDR2 is SVGIG (reference sequence).

Only a few counts were recorded for this clone. The chain is built from TRBV28 and TRBJ2-3; 8 bases are a match to TRBD2. CDR1 is MDHEN, CDR2 SYDVKM, per germline. Unmatched junction bases numbered 14, after V lost 6 bases and J lost 6 bases. The CDR3 sequence is 16 residues long. The CDR3, as DNA: TGTGCCAGCAGCCTCGGAGGAGCGGGGGACATGGATACGCAGTATTTT. It translates to CASSLGGAGDMDTQYF.

The chain couples TRBV28 to TRBJ2-1, with a tentative D call TRBD2 (6 bases). This CDR3 region has 16 residues. Germline loops: CDR1 MDHEN, CDR2 SYDVKM. Deletions cut 3 bases from V and 8 bases from J, with 20 bases between. CDR3: CASSFVPSGPGYEQFF. The CDR3 nucleotides are TGTGCCAGCAGTTTCGTGCCCAGCGGGCCTGGCTATGAGCAGTTCTTC.

In its sample, this clone was seen once. This chain joins TRBV9 and TRBJ2-1; 8 bases are shared with TRBD2. In germline, CDR1 is SGDLS, CDR2 YYNGEE. CDR3 length equals 15 residues. V gave up 4 bases and J gave up 0 bases; unmatched junction bases: 3. In DNA form, the CDR3 reads TGTGCCAGCAGCTCCCGGGAGGGCTCCTACAATGAGCAGTTCTTC. Protein sequence: CASSSREGSYNEQFF.